This TCR beta chain was observed in a study of cytomegalovirus exposure and HLA in healthy donors. Comments on this clone: Its antigen remains unidentified.

Whole-study findings and limits: By a later analysis, the bulk of CMV-associated TCR beta chains appeared HLA-restricted.

The CDR3 is made up of 14 amino acids. The J segment lost 5 bases and the V segment lost 3 bases, leaving 6 bases of the junction unmatched. The germline gives CDR1 SEHNR, CDR2 FQNEAQ (reference sequence). Vbeta (60) and Jbeta (13) primers were used in the PCR. Clones were sequenced by immunoSEQ multiplex PCR, and TCRdb holds only the in-frame ones, with some missing. In the table there are some 160,000 clones, around 86% of which are singletons. The sequence was obtained from a male donor in good health and CMV-seronegative. This chain uses TRBV7-9 with TRBJ2-7, with 8 positions matching TRBD1. The sample comprised PBMCs. DNA for the CDR3: TGTGCCAGCAGCTTCCAGGGGGCTTTCAACGAGCAGTACTTC. Amino acids: CASSFQGAFNEQYF.